The subject of this entry is one T cell receptor (beta chain). The data are from a study of blood T cell repertoires in COVID-19. Study-wide background: Whether acute or convalescent, the COVID-19 samples came from the United States, Italy and Spain.

How the authors handled the data: By means of reference gene primer amplification, nucleated cell counts were estimated. The method was immunoSEQ multiplex PCR; TCRdb's version includes in-frame clones alone and lacks a portion of them. Clonal size and the V and J genes are those of that table, whereas D and trimming came from the DNA. The data hold some 170,000 clones, with 82% observed a single time. Deletions cut 4 bases from V and 7 bases from J, with 10 bases between. The CDR3 totals 12 residues. Germline V gene lookup returns CDR1 MGHRA and CDR2 YSYEKL. The sequence was collected from a woman in her sixties or seventies with acute or convalescent COVID-19. Sequencing was done on a sample of peripheral blood. The chain joins TRBV4-1 to TRBJ1-1; D not resolved. In DNA, the CDR3 is TGCGCCAGCAGCCCGAGGTTCGGTGAAGCTTTCTTT. Translation: CASSPRFGEAFF.